A single T cell receptor beta chain is shown here with its context. Its antigen is currently unknown. This specimen belongs to a study of cytomegalovirus exposure and HLA in healthy donors. The PCR had 60 Vbeta and 13 Jbeta primers. The data were produced by immunoSEQ multiplex PCR, yet TCRdb's version contains in-frame clones alone and is incomplete. The repertoire holds more than 90,000 clones, with about 70% as singletons. Germline V CDR1 and CDR2: SNHLY, FYNNEI. The CDR3 is 14 residues long. The V end was cut by 3 bases, the J end by 0 bases, with 6 bases between. The study, taken as a whole, reports: Sequencing likely generated an artifact that appeared as a cluster of highly shared sequence variants.

V and J are TRBV2 and TRBJ2-4; D gene ambiguous. This receptor was obtained from a human donor in good health. Sequencing input: PBMCs. CDR3 nucleotides: TGTGCCAGCAGTGAGAGGCTAGCCAAAAACATTCAGTACTTC. Translation: CASSERLAKNIQYF.